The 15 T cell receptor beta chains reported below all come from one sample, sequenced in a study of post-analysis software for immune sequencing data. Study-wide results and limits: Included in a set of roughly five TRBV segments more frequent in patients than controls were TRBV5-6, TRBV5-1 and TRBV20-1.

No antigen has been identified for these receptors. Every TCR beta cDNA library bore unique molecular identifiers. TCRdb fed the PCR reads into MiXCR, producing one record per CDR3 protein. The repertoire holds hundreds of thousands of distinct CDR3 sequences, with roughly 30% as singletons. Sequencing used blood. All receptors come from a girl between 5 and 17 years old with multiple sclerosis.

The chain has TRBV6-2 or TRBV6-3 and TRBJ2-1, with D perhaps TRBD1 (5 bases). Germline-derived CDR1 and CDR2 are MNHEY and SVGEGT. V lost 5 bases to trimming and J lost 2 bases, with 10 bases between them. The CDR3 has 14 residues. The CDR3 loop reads CASSRTSTYNEQFF. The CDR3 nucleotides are TGTGCCAGCAGTCGGACATCTACCTACAATGAGCAGTTCTTC.

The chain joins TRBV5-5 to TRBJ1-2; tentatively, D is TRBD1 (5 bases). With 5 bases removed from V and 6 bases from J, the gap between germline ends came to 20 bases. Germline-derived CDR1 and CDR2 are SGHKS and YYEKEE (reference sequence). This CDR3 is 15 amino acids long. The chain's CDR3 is CASRAGGGFLHGYTF. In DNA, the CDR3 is TGTGCCAGCAGAGCTGGCGGGGGATTCCTCCATGGCTACACCTTC.

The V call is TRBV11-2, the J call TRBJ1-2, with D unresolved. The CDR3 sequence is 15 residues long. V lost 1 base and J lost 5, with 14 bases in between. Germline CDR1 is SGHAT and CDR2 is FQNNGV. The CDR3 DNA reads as TGTGCCAGCAGCTTAGGCTCGGCGGGAGGTTATGGCTACACCTTC. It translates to CASSLGSAGGYGYTF.

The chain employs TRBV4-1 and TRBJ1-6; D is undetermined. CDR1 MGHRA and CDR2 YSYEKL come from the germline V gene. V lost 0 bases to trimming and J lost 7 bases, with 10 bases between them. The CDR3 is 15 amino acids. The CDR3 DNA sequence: TGCGCCAGCAGCCAAGATCCGGCTCCAAATTCACCCCTCCACTTT. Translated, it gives CASSQDPAPNSPLHF.

The CDR3 bases are TGTGCCAGCAGTATCCGGGACAGGGCGGGAGAGCAGTACTTC. This codes for CASSIRDRAGEQYF. V gene TRBV6-1 combines with J gene TRBJ2-7; TRBD1 matches 9 bases. The germline gives CDR1 MNHNS, CDR2 SASEGT. The trim removed 5 bases at V and 7 bases at J, leaving 9 bases unmatched. The CDR3 has 14 residues.

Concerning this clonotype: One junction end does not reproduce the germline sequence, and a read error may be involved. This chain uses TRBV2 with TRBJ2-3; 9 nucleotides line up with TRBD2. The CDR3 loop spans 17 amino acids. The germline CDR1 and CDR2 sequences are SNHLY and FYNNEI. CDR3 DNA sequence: TGTGCCAGCAGTGATCAGCGACTAGCGGCCCGCACAGATGCGCAGTATTTT. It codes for CASSDQRLAARTDAQYF.

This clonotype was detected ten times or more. The CDR3 DNA follows: TGCAGCGGGAGACTAGCGGGAGGCTCCGAGCAGTACTTC. It codes for CSGRLAGGSEQYF. The chain is built from TRBV29-1 and TRBJ2-5; 13 nucleotides align to TRBD2. The DNA matches TRBJ2-7 better at its end, which makes the J call doubtful. The CDR3 has 13 residues. The germline V gene has CDR1 SQVTM and CDR2 ANQGSEA.

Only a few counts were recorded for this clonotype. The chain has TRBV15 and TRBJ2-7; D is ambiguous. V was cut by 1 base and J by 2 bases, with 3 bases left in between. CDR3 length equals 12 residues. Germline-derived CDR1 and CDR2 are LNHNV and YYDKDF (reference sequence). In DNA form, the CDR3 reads TGTGCCACCAGCAGAGGGGCCTACGAGCAGTACTTC. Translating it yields CATSRGAYEQYF.

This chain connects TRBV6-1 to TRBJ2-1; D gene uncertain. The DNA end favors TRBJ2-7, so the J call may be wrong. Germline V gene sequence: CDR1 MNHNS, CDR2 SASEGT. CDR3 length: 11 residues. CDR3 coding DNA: TGTGCCAGCAGTCCCTACAATGAGCAGTACTTC. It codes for CASSPYNEQYF.

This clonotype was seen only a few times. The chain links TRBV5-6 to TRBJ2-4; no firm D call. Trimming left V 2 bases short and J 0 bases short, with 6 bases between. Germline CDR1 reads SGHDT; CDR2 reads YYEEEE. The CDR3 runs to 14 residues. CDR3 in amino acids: CASSFGSAKNIQYF. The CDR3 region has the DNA TGTGCCAGCAGCTTTGGATCAGCCAAAAACATTCAGTACTTC.

Here the CDR3 reads CSVEEVASGGLIQYF. Here the CDR3 DNA reads TGCAGCGTTGAAGAGGTGGCTAGCGGGGGGCTGATTCAGTACTTC. The V and J genes are TRBV29-1 and TRBJ2-4; the match to TRBD2 covers 11 bases. After removal of 0 bases from V and 10 bases from J, the junction contained 8 bases not matched to a gene. CDR1 and CDR2 from the germline V gene are SQVTM and ANQGSEA. The CDR3 has 15 residues.

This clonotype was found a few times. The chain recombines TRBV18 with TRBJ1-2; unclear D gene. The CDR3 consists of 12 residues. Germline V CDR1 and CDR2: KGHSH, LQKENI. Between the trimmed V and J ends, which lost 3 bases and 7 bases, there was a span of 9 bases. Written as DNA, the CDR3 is TGTGCCAGCTCACCGTCAAGTAGTGGCTACACCTTC. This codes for CASSPSSSGYTF.

CDR3 loop: CASSFRDRDIQYF. CDR3 nucleotides: TGCGCCAGCAGCTTTCGGGACAGGGACATTCAGTACTTC. The chain links TRBV5-1 to TRBJ2-4, with TRBD1 matching 9 bases. Trimming cost V 2 bases and J 8 bases; bases outside gene matches: 2. The CDR3 has 13 amino acids. Germline V gene lookup returns CDR1 SGHRS and CDR2 YFSETQ.

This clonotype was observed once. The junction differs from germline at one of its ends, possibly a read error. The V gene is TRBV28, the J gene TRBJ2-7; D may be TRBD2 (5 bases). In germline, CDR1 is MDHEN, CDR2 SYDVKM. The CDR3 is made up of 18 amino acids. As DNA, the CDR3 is TGTGCCAACAGTCCTGATGCAGGTTATTATAGCGTCGGGTCCGAGCAGTACTTC. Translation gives CANSPDAGYYSVGSEQYF.

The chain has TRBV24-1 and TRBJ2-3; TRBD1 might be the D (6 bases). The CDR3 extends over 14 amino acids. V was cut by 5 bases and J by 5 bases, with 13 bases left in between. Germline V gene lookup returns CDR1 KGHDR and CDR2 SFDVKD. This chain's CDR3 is CATSAQGRGDTQYF. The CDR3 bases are TGTGCCACCAGTGCACAGGGAAGGGGAGATACGCAGTATTTT.